A single sample is the source of the 20 T cell receptor beta chains below, sequenced in a study of cytomegalovirus exposure and HLA in healthy donors. Generated by immunoSEQ multiplex PCR, the TCRdb table keeps only in-frame clones and is missing some. This table holds about 240,000 clones, approximately 86% found once. Sequencing was performed on PBMCs. The receptors were gathered from a woman aged 30 to 39 in good health and CMV-seropositive.

This sequence joins TRBV27 and TRBJ2-1, with D uncertain. The CDR3 has 12 amino acids. Trimming stripped 6 bases from V and 6 bases from J, with 9 bases between. Germline V gene sequence: CDR1 MNHEY, CDR2 SMNVEV (reference sequence). DNA for the CDR3: TGTGCCAGCAGGGAGTTAACCAATGAGCAGTTCTTC. Its translation: CASRELTNEQFF.

The rearrangement joins TRBV2 to TRBJ1-1; 7 bases align to TRBD1. Germline V lookup: CDR1 SNHLY, CDR2 FYNNEI. With 6 bases clipped from V and 4 bases from J, the junction kept 11 bases outside the gene matches. CDR3 length: 15 residues. The CDR3 here is CASSVSRGSSTEAFF. Written as DNA, the CDR3 is TGTGCCAGCAGCGTCAGCAGGGGGAGTTCCACTGAAGCTTTCTTT.

This rearrangement joins TRBV27 to TRBJ2-7; TRBD1 agrees at 7 bases. CDR3 length equals 15 residues. V was pared by 4 bases and J by 2 bases, with 8 bases of the junction left unmatched. CDR1 MNHEY and CDR2 SMNVEV come from the germline V gene (reference sequence). The CDR3 sequence is CASSYRAGGPYEQYF. The CDR3 nucleotides read TGTGCCAGCAGTTATAGGGCAGGGGGACCCTACGAGCAGTACTTC.

The J gene is TRBJ2-3, the V gene TRBV7-2; a possible D gene is TRBD2 (6 bases). The CDR3 has 16 amino acids. V lost 5 bases and J 2 bases, leaving 17 bases between the germline ends. Germline assignment: CDR1 SGHTA and CDR2 FQGNSA. The chain's CDR3 is CASSPPPGLYTDTQYF. The CDR3 DNA is TGTGCCAGCAGCCCCCCGCCGGGACTTTACACAGATACGCAGTATTTT. The entire variable domain, with the rest obtained from reference TRBV7-2 and TRBJ2-3, is as follows: GAGVSQSPSNKVTEKGKDVELRCDPISGHTALYWYRQSLGQGLEFLIYFQGNSAPDKSGLPSDRFSAERTGGSVSTLTIQRTQQEDSAVYLCASSPPPGLYTDTQYFGPGTRLTVL.

The genes are TRBV6-6 and TRBJ2-5; D remains unclear. This CDR3 comprises 14 residues. The V gene's germline CDR1 is MNHNY and CDR2 SVGAGI (reference sequence). V was trimmed by 5 bases and J by 4 bases, leaving 14 bases between them. CDR3 sequence reads: CASSPTVLGETQYF. The CDR3 DNA sequence: TGTGCCAGCAGTCCGACGGTTCTAGGAGAGACCCAGTACTTC.

This sequence joins TRBV18 and TRBJ1-5, with 8 positions matching TRBD1. Germline CDR1 and CDR2: KGHSH and LQKENI. V lost 2 bases to trimming and J lost 0 bases; unmatched junction nucleotides: 0. This CDR3 spans 15 amino acids. The CDR3: CASSPGQGSNQPQHF. CDR3 sequence (DNA): TGTGCCAGCTCACCAGGACAGGGTAGCAATCAGCCCCAGCATTTT.

The chain is built from TRBV7-9 and TRBJ2-1; 14 bases agree with TRBD2. With 4 bases clipped from V and 8 bases from J, the junction kept 13 bases outside the gene matches. The germline V gene has CDR1 SEHNR and CDR2 FQNEAQ (reference sequence). The CDR3 loop spans 18 amino acids. Here the CDR3 reads CASSWGLAGVGVTDEQFF. In nucleotides, the CDR3 is TGTGCCAGCAGCTGGGGACTAGCGGGAGTCGGTGTGACTGATGAGCAGTTCTTC.

This rearrangement joins TRBV18 to TRBJ2-1; 10 bases line up with TRBD2. CDR3 length: 16 residues. V lost 5 bases to trimming and J lost 7 bases; unmatched junction nucleotides: 11. Germline CDR1 and CDR2: KGHSH and LQKENI. The DNA of the CDR3 is TGTGCCAGCTCATCCGCAGCGGGAGGGCCTTATAATGAGCAGTTCTTC. This gives the protein CASSSAAGGPYNEQFF.

V usage is TRBV13 and J usage is TRBJ2-7; TRBD2 might be the D (5 bases). V was trimmed by 9 bases and J by 0 bases, leaving 15 bases between them. CDR1 is PRHDT, CDR2 FYEKMQ, per germline (reference sequence). The CDR3 totals 14 residues. CDR3 nucleotide sequence: TGTGCCAGTCGACCTGAGCGGAGCTCCTACGAGCAGTACTTC. This encodes CASRPERSSYEQYF.

This clone turned up a few times. The chain uses TRBV5-1 and TRBJ2-3; 11 nucleotides align to TRBD2. Germline trimming cut 4 bases from V and 6 bases from J; bases unmatched to any gene: 10. Germline assignment: CDR1 SGHRS and CDR2 YFSETQ. The CDR3 runs 16 residues. The CDR3 nucleotides read TGCGCCAGCAGCCCAACTCTAGCGGGAGGATCGGATACGCAGTATTTT. It is translated as CASSPTLAGGSDTQYF.

The chain uses TRBV7-2 and TRBJ1-5; D gene ambiguous. CDR1 SGHTA and CDR2 FQGNSA come from the germline V gene. V lost 2 bases and J 4 bases, leaving 9 bases between the germline ends. CDR3 size: 14 residues. In DNA form, the CDR3 reads TGTGCCAGCAGCTTAACGGAGGATAATCAGCCCCAGCATTTT. Protein product: CASSLTEDNQPQHF. The entire variable domain, with the rest obtained from reference TRBV7-2 and TRBJ1-5, is as follows: GAGVSQSPSNKVTEKGKDVELRCDPISGHTALYWYRQSLGQGLEFLIYFQGNSAPDKSGLPSDRFSAERTGGSVSTLTIQRTQQEDSAVYLCASSLTEDNQPQHFGDGTRLSIL.

In this sample, this clone turned up a few times. The V call is TRBV28, the J call TRBJ1-5; 7 nucleotides match TRBD1. With V trimmed by 8 bases and J by 2 bases, 6 bases remained unmatched. The germline V gene encodes CDR1 MDHEN and CDR2 SYDVKM. The CDR3 is 14 residues long. Written as DNA, the CDR3 is TGTGCCAGCGAAGTCGACAGGGGCAATCAGCCCCAGCATTTT. Amino acids: CASEVDRGNQPQHF.

V usage is TRBV5-4 and J usage is TRBJ1-1; D unresolved. Germline assignment: CDR1 SGHNT and CDR2 YYREEE (reference sequence). The CDR3 is made up of 13 amino acids. The germline V and J ends were trimmed by 3 bases and 1 base, with 7 bases remaining between them. The CDR3 coding sequence is TGTGCCAGCAGCTATCAGGAGAACACTGAAGCTTTCTTT. Its protein product is CASSYQENTEAFF.

This chain joins TRBV7-2 and TRBJ2-5; tentatively, D is TRBD2 (5 bases). CDR1 is SGHTA and CDR2 is FQGNSA in the germline V gene. V shed 1 base and J shed 5 bases, with 14 bases lying between them. The CDR3 sequence is 15 residues long. For the CDR3, the DNA is TGTGCCAGCAGCTTAGTCGCTAGCAGGTGGGAGACCCAGTACTTC. This codes for CASSLVASRWETQYF.

This chain joins TRBV18 and TRBJ2-3, with TRBD1 as a possible D gene (6 bases). V was cut by 4 bases and J by 2 bases, with 13 bases left in between. The CDR3 is made up of 15 amino acids. Germline assignment: CDR1 KGHSH and CDR2 LQKENI. DNA for the CDR3: TGTGCCAGCTCACTTATGACAGGCTACACAGATACGCAGTATTTT. Its protein product is CASSLMTGYTDTQYF.

The V call is TRBV9, the J call TRBJ1-2; 7 bases are shared with TRBD1. The germline gives CDR1 SGDLS, CDR2 YYNGEE. The CDR3 contains 15 residues. Trimming at V came to 3 bases and at J to 2 bases, leaving 7 bases not matched to a gene. Here the CDR3 DNA reads TGTGCCAGCAGCGAGTGGGACAGCTTGAACTATGGCTACACCTTC. The encoded protein is CASSEWDSLNYGYTF.

The table lists this clone with a count of one. The chain employs TRBV19 and TRBJ2-1, with D perhaps matching TRBD2 (5 bases). The CDR3 sequence is 13 residues long. The V gene's germline CDR1 is LNHDA and CDR2 SQIVND (reference sequence). The V and J ends lost 6 bases and 5 bases respectively, with 11 bases between them. The CDR3 DNA follows: TGTGCCAGTAGCCTTAGGCGGGACAATGAGCAGTTCTTC. Protein sequence: CASSLRRDNEQFF.

The chain combines TRBV7-6 with TRBJ1-4; D perhaps matches TRBD1 (5 bases). The CDR3 covers 15 residues. The germline V gene has CDR1 SGHVS and CDR2 FNYEAQ. The V end was cut by 1 base, the J end by 5 bases, with 11 bases between. DNA of the CDR3: TGTGCCAGCAGCTTAGGTCAGGGAGGGAATGAAAAACTGTTTTTT. It is translated as CASSLGQGGNEKLFF.

This rearrangement joins TRBV5-1 to TRBJ1-1; 8 positions agree with TRBD1. CDR1 is SGHRS, CDR2 YFSETQ, per germline. This CDR3 contains 15 residues. V trimming: 0 bases; J trimming: 5 bases; junction bases outside the gene matches: 6. CDR3 sequence reads: CASSLGPGGNTEAFF. In nucleotides, the CDR3 is TGCGCCAGCAGCTTGGGTCCAGGGGGCAATACTGAAGCTTTCTTT.

The chain has TRBV6-1 and TRBJ1-1, with TRBD1 as a possible D gene (5 bases). The germline V gene has CDR1 MNHNS and CDR2 SASEGT. V lost 4 bases, J lost 1 base, and 19 bases lay in between. The CDR3 runs to 17 residues. As DNA, the CDR3 is TGTGCCAGCAGTGTAAAAGGGGCTGGCTCGGGGAACACTGAAGCTTTCTTT. Its translation is CASSVKGAGSGNTEAFF.